Each of the 2 T cell receptor beta chains below was sequenced from the same sample in a study of beta chain features in type 1 diabetes. General study points: There was a moderate but significant shortening of TCRB CDR3s in all four CD4+ subsets of Type 1 diabetes patients.

The study reverse transcribed the entire isolated RNA, so it sequenced expressed TCRB transcripts. The method was immunoSEQ multiplex PCR; TCRdb's version includes in-frame clones alone and lacks a portion of them. The sample gives fewer than 400,000 clones, about a tenth of which show up once; 1% is in the top ten. These receptors have no known antigen. Sequencing used central memory CD4+ T cells from blood. Receptors originate from a young man with type 1 diabetes.

There are a few counts of this clone. CDR3 in DNA: TGTGCCAGCAATGGACAGGGGCGTAGCACAGATACGCAGTATTTT. Amino acids: CASNGQGRSTDTQYF. V and J are TRBV2 and TRBJ2-3; 9 nucleotides align to TRBD1. The CDR3 is 15 amino acids. Trimming removed 7 bases from V and 0 bases from J; junction bases left unmatched: 5. In germline, CDR1 is SNHLY, CDR2 FYNNEI.

The gene calls are TRBV29-1 and TRBJ1-1; D unresolved. CDR1 SQVTM and CDR2 ANQGSEA come from the germline V gene. CDR3 size: 14 residues. V was pared by 5 bases and J by 1 base, with 14 bases between. The CDR3 loop reads CSVRDLARNTEAFF. The CDR3 DNA is TGCAGCGTTAGAGACTTGGCAAGGAACACTGAAGCTTTCTTT. The variable domain in full, with the rest retrieved from reference TRBV29-1 and TRBJ1-1, is SAVISQKPSRDICQRGTSLTIQCQVDSQVTMMFWYRQQPGQSLTLIATANQGSEATYESGFVIDKFPISRPNLTFSTLTVSNMSPEDSSIYLCSVRDLARNTEAFFGQGTRLTVV.